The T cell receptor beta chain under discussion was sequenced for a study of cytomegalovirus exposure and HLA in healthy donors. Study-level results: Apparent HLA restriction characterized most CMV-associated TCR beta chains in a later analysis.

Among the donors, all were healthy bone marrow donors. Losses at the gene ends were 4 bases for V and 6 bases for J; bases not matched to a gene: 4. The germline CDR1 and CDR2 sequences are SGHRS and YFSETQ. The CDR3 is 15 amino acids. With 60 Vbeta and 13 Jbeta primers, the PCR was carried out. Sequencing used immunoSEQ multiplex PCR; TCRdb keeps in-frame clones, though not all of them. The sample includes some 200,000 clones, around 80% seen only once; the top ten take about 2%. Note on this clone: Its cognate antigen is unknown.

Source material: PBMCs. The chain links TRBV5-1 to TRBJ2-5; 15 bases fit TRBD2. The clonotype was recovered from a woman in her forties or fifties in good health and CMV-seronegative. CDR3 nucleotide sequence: TGCGCCAGCAGCCTCGGGACTAGCGGGGGGAAGACCCAGTACTTC. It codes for CASSLGTSGGKTQYF.